Sequencing of this TCR beta chain was carried out in a study of blood T cell repertoires in COVID-19. Study at large: The United States, Italy and Spain were the sources of the acute and convalescent COVID-19 samples.

Followed longitudinally, the Seattle patients had been enrolled during active infection. Per the authors' pipeline: The assay estimated nucleated cells by amplifying reference gene primers. Measured with immunoSEQ multiplex PCR; TCRdb has only the in-frame clones, and not every one. V and J calls and clone size follow that table, whereas D and trimming were derived from the DNA. Of roughly 260,000 clones listed, 88% are singletons. The sequenced sample was peripheral blood. The TCR originated in a woman in her 30s with COVID-19, enrolled during active disease.

CDR3 in amino acids: CASSQDSGGSETQYF. DNA for the CDR3: TGCGCCAGCAGCCAAGACTCGGGCGGGTCAGAGACCCAGTACTTC. J is TRBJ2-5 and V is TRBV4-1; possibly TRBD2 for D (5 bases). The CDR3 extends over 15 amino acids. The V end lost 0 bases, the J end lost 4 bases, and 12 bases lay between the germline ends. The germline V gene has CDR1 MGHRA and CDR2 YSYEKL.